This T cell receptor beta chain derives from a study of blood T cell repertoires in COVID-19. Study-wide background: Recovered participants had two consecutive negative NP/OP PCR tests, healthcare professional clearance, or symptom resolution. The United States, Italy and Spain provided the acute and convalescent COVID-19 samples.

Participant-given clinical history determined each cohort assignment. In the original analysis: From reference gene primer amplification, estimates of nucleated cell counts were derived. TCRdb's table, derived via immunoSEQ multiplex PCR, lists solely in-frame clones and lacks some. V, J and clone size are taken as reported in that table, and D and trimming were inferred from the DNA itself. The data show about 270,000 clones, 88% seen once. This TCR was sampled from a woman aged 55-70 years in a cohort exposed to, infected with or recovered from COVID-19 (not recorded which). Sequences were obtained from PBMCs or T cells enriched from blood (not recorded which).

The CDR3 region is CASSLEDKQYEQYF. The DNA of the CDR3 is TGCGCCAGCAGCTTGGAGGACAAGCAATACGAGCAGTACTTC. The genes are TRBV5-1 and TRBJ2-7, with a tentative D call TRBD1 (5 bases). CDR3 size: 14 residues. Germline CDR1 reads SGHRS; CDR2 reads YFSETQ. V was clipped by 0 bases and J by 4 bases, with 11 bases between them.